A single sample gave rise to the 20 T cell receptor beta chains below, sequenced in a study of read filtering for tumor transcriptome and immune sequencing. The library was built from roughly 400 ng RNA with molecular barcoded adaptors for alpha/delta and beta/gamma chains. One entry per CDR3 protein, called by TCRdb with MiXCR from the reads. Of 40,000 or so distinct CDR3 sequences listed, approximately 14% are singletons. Specimen: a population of CD138-negative cells sorted from bone marrow. These receptors were taken from a donor over 35 with multiple myeloma.

The chain is built from TRBV28 and TRBJ2-1; either TRBD1 or TRBD2 may supply D (5 bases each). The CDR3 consists of 16 residues. Trimming shortened V by 2 bases and J by 7 bases, and 18 bases separated the two germline ends. Per the germline V gene, CDR1 is MDHEN and CDR2 is SYDVKM. The CDR3 nucleotides read TGTGCCAGCAGTTTAGGGGGTGCTACTAGGAAAAATGAGCAGTTCTTC. Translation: CASSLGGATRKNEQFF.

This clonotype has more than one count but fewer than ten. With a much larger clone just one base away, this may be a read error. The chain has TRBV7-2 and TRBJ1-2; 10 nucleotides line up with TRBD1. The CDR3 totals 17 residues. The junction had 14 bases not matched to a gene; V was cut back by 4 bases and J by 6 bases. Looked up from germline, CDR1 is SGHTA and CDR2 is FQGNSA. The DNA for the CDR3 is TGTGCCAGCAGCTATCGAGCTCCGGGACAGGGGCTCAATGGCTACACCTTC. Amino acids: CASSYRAPGQGLNGYTF.

In this sample, this clonotype turned up many times. The J gene is TRBJ2-1, the V gene TRBV15; 9 bases fit TRBD1. The CDR3 length is 15 residues. The V gene end was trimmed by 3 bases and the J gene end by 8 bases; junction bases not matched to a gene: 8. Looked up from germline, CDR1 is LNHNV and CDR2 is YYDKDF (reference sequence). For the CDR3, the DNA is TGTGCCACCAGCAGGAGGACAGGGGTAGAAGATGAGCAGTTCTTC. Translating gives CATSRRTGVEDEQFF.

As to this clonotype: With a far larger clone one base away, a read error is the likely cause. The chain recombines TRBV12-3 or TRBV12-4 with TRBJ2-1; D not resolved. The J call may not be correct, given that the DNA end is closer to TRBJ2-5. The CDR3 has 13 amino acids. CDR3 DNA: TGTGCCAGAAGTTACTGGGGACAAGAGACCCAGTACTTC. It codes for CARSYWGQETQYF.

This clonotype was observed at least ten times. The rearrangement uses TRBV6-5 and TRBJ2-1; possibly TRBD1 for D (6 bases). The CDR3 runs to 15 residues. Germline CDR1 is MNHEY and CDR2 is SVGAGI. Trimming left V 4 bases short and J 2 bases short, with 12 bases between. CDR3 DNA sequence: TGTGCCAGCAGTTTCACAGGGCCCGCCTACAATGAGCAGTTCTTC. It yields the protein CASSFTGPAYNEQFF.

Regarding this clonotype: The junction and the germline gene differ at one end; a read error may be behind it. The CDR3 reads CASSQGPQGRKSYEQYF. The CDR3 nucleotides read TGCGCCAGCAGCCAAGGGCCACAGGGCAGAAAATCCTACGAGCAGTACTTC. This chain links TRBV2 with TRBJ2-7; a possible D gene is TRBD1 (6 bases). Germline loops: CDR1 SNHLY, CDR2 FYNNEI. The CDR3 runs to 17 residues.

This clonotype is medium-sized within its sample. The rearrangement uses TRBV5-1 and TRBJ1-1; a possible D gene is TRBD1 (5 bases). Germline V CDR1 and CDR2: SGHRS, YFSETQ. Trimming stripped 4 bases from V and 4 bases from J, with 14 bases between. This CDR3 spans 14 amino acids. The CDR3 DNA reads as TGCGCCAGCAGCGTGGGGCAGTCGGGCACTGAAGCTTTCTTT. Its translation is CASSVGQSGTEAFF.

This clonotype came up many times. This rearrangement joins TRBV9 to TRBJ1-1, with D maybe TRBD1 (6 bases). Per the germline V gene, CDR1 is SGDLS and CDR2 is YYNGEE. Trimming left V 0 bases short and J 5 bases short, with 11 bases between. CDR3 length: 14 amino acids. The CDR3 protein is CASSVAEGGTEAFF. The CDR3 DNA follows: TGTGCCAGCAGCGTAGCAGAAGGGGGAACTGAAGCTTTCTTT.

This clonotype showed up just a few times. The chain couples TRBV12-3 or TRBV12-4 to TRBJ1-1; tentative D call: TRBD1 (5 bases). V lost 7 bases, J lost 3 bases, and 9 bases lay in between. The CDR3 runs 12 residues. CDR3 in amino acids: CASKGQHTEAFF. The CDR3, as DNA: TGTGCCAGCAAGGGGCAGCACACTGAAGCTTTCTTT.

This clonotype showed up many times. The chain recombines TRBV7-2 with TRBJ2-4, with TRBD1 matching 11 bases. The V and J ends lost 5 bases and 8 bases, in that order; junction bases with no gene match: 5. Germline CDR1 reads SGHTA; CDR2 reads FQGNSA. The CDR3 spans 14 residues. CDR3 sequence: CASSQDRGQDIQYF. In DNA, the CDR3 is TGTGCCAGCAGCCAGGACAGGGGGCAAGACATTCAGTACTTC. Full variable domain (outside the CDR3, taken from reference TRBV7-2 and TRBJ2-4): GAGVSQSPSNKVTEKGKDVELRCDPISGHTALYWYRQSLGQGLEFLIYFQGNSAPDKSGLPSDRFSAERTGGSVSTLTIQRTQQEDSAVYLCASSQDRGQDIQYFGAGTRLSVL.

This clonotype occurred many times. The gene calls are TRBV4-1 and TRBJ1-5; D not certain. Per the germline V gene, CDR1 is MGHRA and CDR2 is YSYEKL. The CDR3 is 17 amino acids. V gave up 0 bases and J gave up 7 bases, with 19 bases separating them. In DNA, the CDR3 is TGCGCCAGCAGCCAAGAATGGTCCAGTCCTCTAAACCAGCCCCAGCATTTT. This encodes CASSQEWSSPLNQPQHF.

This clonotype was observed many times. The CDR3 sequence: CASSLVGTVYHEQYF. CDR3 DNA sequence: TGCGCCAGCAGCTTGGTTGGGACAGTTTATCACGAGCAGTACTTC. The chain recombines TRBV5-1 with TRBJ2-7; 7 nucleotides align to TRBD1. Trimming removed 0 bases from V and 5 bases from J; junction bases left unmatched: 8. The germline V gene encodes CDR1 SGHRS and CDR2 YFSETQ. This CDR3 comprises 15 residues.

This clonotype was detected ten times or more. The chain joins TRBV12-3 or TRBV12-4 to TRBJ1-1, with a tentative D call TRBD1 (5 bases). V was cut by 8 bases and J by 6 bases, with 10 bases left in between. The CDR3 extends over 11 amino acids. CDR3 region: CASRGFAEAFF. The CDR3 DNA sequence: TGTGCCAGCCGGGGGTTCGCTGAAGCTTTCTTT.

This clonotype was seen ten or more times. V and J are TRBV10-3 and TRBJ1-4; D might be TRBD1 (6 bases). This CDR3 has 13 residues. V lost 10 bases, J lost 8 bases, and 17 bases lay in between. The germline gives CDR1 ENHRY, CDR2 SYGVKD. CDR3 DNA sequence: TGTGCCACTGGGGCAGGGGCTGCCGAAAAACTGTTTTTT. It codes for CATGAGAAEKLFF.

At least ten counts were recorded for this clonotype. This rearrangement joins TRBV29-1 to TRBJ2-1; 12 bases are a match to TRBD1. The CDR3 is made up of 19 amino acids. The trim removed 3 bases at V and 4 bases at J, leaving 16 bases unmatched. Germline values: CDR1 SQVTM, CDR2 ANQGSEA. The CDR3 is CSVESGTGGQRAMYNEQFF. The CDR3 region has the DNA TGCAGCGTTGAGAGTGGGACAGGGGGCCAGAGAGCGATGTACAATGAGCAGTTCTTC.

This clonotype came up a few times. Since a much larger clone is just one base distant, this may be a read error. The CDR3: CSALREQGTQYF. The CDR3 coding sequence is TGCAGTGCTCTCCGGGAGCAAGGTACGCAGTATTTT. The gene calls are TRBV20-1 and TRBJ2-3; tentatively, D is TRBD2 (6 bases). CDR1 is DFQATT, CDR2 SNEGSKA, per germline (reference sequence). This CDR3 contains 12 residues. Trimming stripped 5 bases from V and 8 bases from J, with 14 bases between.

This clonotype was seen many times. One end of the junction does not line up with germline, which may come from a read error. The rearrangement joins TRBV7-7 to TRBJ2-5; TRBD1 matches 9 bases. This CDR3 has 14 residues. The V gene's germline CDR1 is SSHAT and CDR2 FNYEAQ (reference sequence). The CDR3 is CASSQGQGGETQYF. CDR3 nucleotide sequence: TGTGCTAGCAGCCAGGGACAGGGCGGAGAGACCCAGTACTTC.

This clonotype was detected ten times or more. The chain uses TRBV29-1 and TRBJ1-2; D remains ambiguous. Germline assignment: CDR1 SQVTM and CDR2 ANQGSEA. This CDR3 is built from 9 residues. The V end was cut by 3 bases, the J end by 10 bases, with 6 bases between. The CDR3 protein is CSVDTFYTF. The CDR3 DNA sequence: TGCAGCGTTGATACGTTCTACACCTTC. Full variable domain (rest looked up from reference TRBV29-1 and TRBJ1-2): SAVISQKPSRDICQRGTSLTIQCQVDSQVTMMFWYRQQPGQSLTLIATANQGSEATYESGFVIDKFPISRPNLTFSTLTVSNMSPEDSSIYLCSVDTFYTFGSGTRLTVV.

In its sample, this clonotype was seen many times. This chain joins TRBV7-3 and TRBJ1-1; D may be TRBD1 (5 bases). CDR3 length equals 13 residues. From germline, CDR1 is SGHTA and CDR2 FQGTGA. Deletions cut 4 bases from V and 4 bases from J, with 10 bases between. The CDR3 region has the DNA TGTGCCAGCAGCTCCCGGGACTTCACTGAAGCTTTCTTT. The encoded protein is CASSSRDFTEAFF.

J is TRBJ2-7 and V is TRBV6-2 or TRBV6-3; possibly TRBD1 for D (6 bases). Germline loops: CDR1 MNHEY, CDR2 SVGEGT. V was clipped by 8 bases and J by 2 bases, with 19 bases between them. This CDR3 is built from 15 residues. The CDR3 here is CASCRPGHCAYEQYF. CDR3 sequence (DNA): TGTGCCAGCTGTAGACCGGGACACTGCGCCTACGAGCAGTACTTC.